These 13 T cell receptor beta chains were all obtained from the same sample, sequenced in a study of cytomegalovirus exposure and HLA in healthy donors. PCR used 60 Vbeta primers and 13 Jbeta primers. Assay: immunoSEQ multiplex PCR; the TCRdb copy retains only in-frame clones and omits some. This sample carries 130,000 to 150,000 clones, over 60% of them seen once, and the ten largest clones take under 5.5%. Sequencing used PBMCs. Receptors were obtained from a woman aged 50 to 65 in good health and CMV-seronegative.

The rearrangement uses TRBV5-4 and TRBJ1-2, with 7 bases matching TRBD1. J lost 0 bases, V lost 4 bases, and 6 bases had no gene match. In germline, CDR1 is SGHNT, CDR2 YYREEE (reference sequence). This CDR3 has 15 amino acids. The CDR3 loop is CASSHPDRANYGYTF. CDR3 bases: TGTGCCAGCAGCCACCCCGACAGGGCTAACTATGGCTACACCTTC.

The rearrangement joins TRBV5-1 to TRBJ2-1, with TRBD1 matching 8 bases. The CDR3 covers 14 residues. Germline trimming cut 6 bases from V and 3 bases from J; bases unmatched to any gene: 5. Germline V gene lookup returns CDR1 SGHRS and CDR2 YFSETQ. As DNA, the CDR3 is TGCGCCAGCACCGGACAGGGCTACTACAATGAGCAGTTCTTC. This encodes CASTGQGYYNEQFF. The whole variable domain, remainder taken from reference TRBV5-1 and TRBJ2-1, is KAGVTQTPRYLIKTRGQQVTLSCSPISGHRSVSWYQQTPGQGLQFLFEYFSETQRNKGNFPGRFSGRQFSNSRSEMNVSTLELGDSALYLCASTGQGYYNEQFFGPGTRLTVL.

J is TRBJ1-2 and V is TRBV6-7; 10 bases are a match to TRBD1. TRBV6-7 is marked as an open reading frame, function uncertain. The junction had 6 bases not matched to a gene; V was cut back by 0 bases and J by 8 bases. CDR3 size: 15 residues. The CDR3 region is CASSYSTGTGEGYTF. In nucleotides, the CDR3 is TGTGCCAGCAGTTACTCGACCGGGACAGGGGAAGGCTACACCTTC.

The chain employs TRBV5-1 and TRBJ2-7, with D possibly being TRBD1 (6 bases). CDR3 length equals 14 residues. The V end lost 4 bases, the J end lost 1 base, and 12 bases lay between the germline ends. Looked up from germline, CDR1 is SGHRS and CDR2 is YFSETQ. The CDR3: CASSPQQGSYEQYF. DNA for the CDR3: TGCGCCAGCAGCCCCCAGCAGGGGTCCTACGAGCAGTACTTC.

V usage is TRBV30 and J usage is TRBJ1-6; D is possibly TRBD1 (6 bases). Trimming cost V 2 bases and J 10 bases, with 9 bases left between them. Germline CDR1 is GTSNPN and CDR2 is SVGIG (reference sequence). The CDR3 runs to 12 residues. The CDR3 is CAWSPGVSPLHF. The DNA of the CDR3 is TGTGCCTGGAGTCCAGGGGTGTCACCCCTCCACTTT.

The chain employs TRBV5-1 and TRBJ2-7; D may be TRBD2 (6 bases). Trimming removed 3 bases at V and 1 base at J, with 23 bases between. Germline V lookup: CDR1 SGHRS, CDR2 YFSETQ. CDR3 size: 18 residues. CDR3 sequence: CASSSGPGVSGFSYEQYF. CDR3 in DNA: TGCGCCAGCAGCTCAGGACCCGGGGTTAGCGGCTTTTCCTACGAGCAGTACTTC. The variable domain in full, completed from reference TRBV5-1 and TRBJ2-7, reads KAGVTQTPRYLIKTRGQQVTLSCSPISGHRSVSWYQQTPGQGLQFLFEYFSETQRNKGNFPGRFSGRQFSNSRSEMNVSTLELGDSALYLCASSSGPGVSGFSYEQYFGPGTRLTVT.

V is TRBV15 and J is TRBJ2-1; tentative D call: TRBD1 (5 bases). Trimming took off 0 bases at V and 6 bases at J, with 12 bases between the two ends. Germline V gene sequence: CDR1 LNHNV, CDR2 YYDKDF (reference sequence). The CDR3 is 15 amino acids. The DNA of the CDR3 is TGTGCCACCAGCAGAGAGGACAAAACTATCAATGAGCAGTTCTTC. This translates into CATSREDKTINEQFF.

This clone was observed once. The chain is built from TRBV2 and TRBJ2-3; D is uncertain. Trimming took 3 bases from V and 3 from J, leaving 4 bases between them. The CDR3 extends over 12 amino acids. CDR1 and CDR2 (germline): SNHLY, FYNNEI. The CDR3 DNA reads as TGTGCCAGCAGTGACAGAACAGATACGCAGTATTTT. Protein product: CASSDRTDTQYF.

The chain recombines TRBV19 with TRBJ2-1, with TRBD2 matching 8 bases. Germline CDR1 reads LNHDA; CDR2 reads SQIVND (reference sequence). The CDR3 extends over 15 amino acids. Trimming at V came to 6 bases and at J to 6 bases, leaving 10 bases not matched to a gene. As DNA, the CDR3 is TGTGCCAGTAGCCAGGTGAGCCTAGCGGGCAATGAGCAGTTCTTC. It is translated as CASSQVSLAGNEQFF.

The chain employs TRBV27 and TRBJ2-1, with 8 bases identical to TRBD2. After removal of 10 bases from V and 6 bases from J, the junction contained 11 bases not matched to a gene. Looked up from germline, CDR1 is MNHEY and CDR2 is SMNVEV (reference sequence). The CDR3 spans 14 residues. CDR3 sequence (DNA): TGTGCCACCTCGGCACGGACTAGCAGCAATGAGCAGTTCTTC. This sequence encodes CATSARTSSNEQFF.

This clone was found many times. V and J are TRBV5-1 and TRBJ1-1; D is unclear. The CDR3 sequence is 14 residues long. V was trimmed by 0 bases and J by 0 bases, leaving 6 bases between them. Germline lookup yields CDR1 SGHRS and CDR2 YFSETQ. DNA for the CDR3: TGCGCCAGCAGCTTGGCCCCCTTGAACACTGAAGCTTTCTTT. This encodes CASSLAPLNTEAFF.

CDR3 sequence: CASSDLGGTYNEQFF. The CDR3 DNA reads TGTGCCAGCAGTGATTTGGGTGGGACTTACAATGAGCAGTTCTTC. The chain joins TRBV6-4 to TRBJ2-1, with D perhaps TRBD2 (6 bases). Germline CDR1 reads MRHNA; CDR2 reads SNTAGT. This CDR3 region has 15 residues. Trimming cost V 3 bases and J 4 bases, with 13 bases left between them.

The chain couples TRBV5-1 to TRBJ2-7, with D tentatively TRBD1 (7 bases). This CDR3 region has 16 residues. V lost 4 bases to trimming and J lost 0 bases, with 17 bases between them. Germline V gene sequence: CDR1 SGHRS, CDR2 YFSETQ. CDR3 coding DNA: TGCGCCAGCAGCCCCGGAGGGGGCCTGAGCTCCTACGAGCAGTACTTC. It specifies CASSPGGGLSSYEQYF. Full variable domain (remainder filled in from reference TRBV5-1 and TRBJ2-7): KAGVTQTPRYLIKTRGQQVTLSCSPISGHRSVSWYQQTPGQGLQFLFEYFSETQRNKGNFPGRFSGRQFSNSRSEMNVSTLELGDSALYLCASSPGGGLSSYEQYFGPGTRLTVT.